These 16 T cell receptor beta chains were all obtained from the same sample, sequenced in a study of low-dose radiotherapy and immunotherapy resistance in tumors. Alpha- and beta-chain coverage of first-strand cDNA came from TRAV- and TRBV-specific primers. PCR amplification of the TCRs was performed with Phusion for 15 to 25 PCR cycles, and it relied on a constant-region primer together with a V-primer adapter. Using its own MiXCR run on the reads, TCRdb lists one record per CDR3 protein. The table lists 8,800 or so distinct CDR3 sequences, roughly four fifths of them singletons. The receptor set was obtained from a human donor with advanced metastatic prostate, ovarian, gallbladder or colorectal cancer (not recorded which). This table probably holds off-target reads from a library built for another chain.

The chain joins TRBV26 to TRBJ2-3. TRBV26 is classified as a pseudogene. The CDR3 has 16 amino acids. The CDR3 region is CASSSRPTWTTDTQYF. CDR3 DNA sequence: TGTGCCAGCAGTTCGCGACCCACCTGGACCACAGATACGCAGTATTTT.

This clonotype was counted between two and nine times. The chain employs TRBV18 and TRBJ2-7; 10 positions agree with TRBD1. Trimming cost V 6 bases and J 6 bases; bases outside gene matches: 11. Germline V gives CDR1 KGHSH, CDR2 LQKENI. The CDR3 consists of 15 residues. The CDR3 here is CASSPGTGVSGEQYF. CDR3 nucleotides: TGTGCCAGCTCCCCCGGGACAGGGGTATCTGGCGAGCAGTACTTC.

The chain recombines TRBV7-9 with TRBJ2-3; 8 bases map to TRBD2. The CDR3 runs to 14 residues. Looked up from germline, CDR1 is SEHNR and CDR2 is FQNEAQ (reference sequence). V lost 4 bases, J lost 5 bases, and 5 bases stayed unmatched. The DNA of the CDR3 is TGTGCCAGCAGCTGGGGACTAGAAGGAGATACGCAGTATTTT. Protein product: CASSWGLEGDTQYF. The complete variable domain, with remaining parts taken from reference TRBV7-9 and TRBJ2-3, reads DTGVSQNPRHKITKRGQNVTFRCDPISEHNRLYWYRQTLGQGPEFLTYFQNEAQLEKSRLLSDRFSAERPKGSFSTLEIQRTEQGDSAMYLCASSWGLEGDTQYFGPGTRLTVL.

The J gene is TRBJ2-7, the V gene TRBV28, with TRBD2 matching over 13 bases. In germline, CDR1 is MDHEN, CDR2 SYDVKM. There are 17 residues in the CDR3. The V and J ends lost 3 bases and 4 bases, in that order; junction bases with no gene match: 9. DNA for the CDR3: TGTGCCAGCAGTTTGGGACTAGCGGGGCCCTACGATTACGAGCAGTACTTC. Its protein is CASSLGLAGPYDYEQYF.

The chain is built from TRBV5-1 and TRBJ2-1, with 14 positions matching TRBD2. Germline lookup yields CDR1 SGHRS and CDR2 YFSETQ. The CDR3 is 18 residues long. Germline trimming cut 0 bases from V and 5 bases from J; bases unmatched to any gene: 7. DNA for the CDR3: TGCGCCAGCAGCTTGGGAATGACTAGCGGGAGGGAGAACAATGAGCAGTTCTTC. It is translated as CASSLGMTSGRENNEQFF. Using reference TRBV5-1 and TRBJ2-1 for the parts outside the CDR3, the full variable domain is KAGVTQTPRYLIKTRGQQVTLSCSPISGHRSVSWYQQTPGQGLQFLFEYFSETQRNKGNFPGRFSGRQFSNSRSEMNVSTLELGDSALYLCASSLGMTSGRENNEQFFGPGTRLTVL.

The gene calls are TRBV15 and TRBJ2-7, with TRBD1 matching over 7 bases. The CDR3 is made up of 15 amino acids. Germline loops: CDR1 LNHNV, CDR2 YYDKDF (reference sequence). After removal of 6 bases from V and 5 bases from J, the junction contained 13 bases not matched to a gene. CDR3 coding DNA: TGTGCCACCAGTGAATCGACAGGGACATACCACGAGCAGTACTTC. Protein: CATSESTGTYHEQYF. The entire variable domain, with the rest obtained from reference TRBV15 and TRBJ2-7, is as follows: DAMVIQNPRYQVTQFGKPVTLSCSQTLNHNVMYWYQQKSSQAPKLLFHYYDKDFNNEADTPDNFQSRRPNTSFCFLDIRSPGLGDTAMYLCATSESTGTYHEQYFGPGTRLTVT.

The chain joins TRBV2 to TRBJ2-7; D is unclear. Per germline, CDR1 SNHLY and CDR2 FYNNEI. The CDR3 extends over 14 amino acids. V was trimmed by 5 bases and J by 8 bases, leaving 19 bases between them. The CDR3 region is CASSRDPSVAQQYF. CDR3 coding DNA: TGTGCCAGCAGTAGGGATCCCTCCGTAGCCCAGCAGTACTTC.

V usage is TRBV5-1 and J usage is TRBJ2-7; D is perhaps TRBD1 (6 bases). The CDR3 is 14 residues long. Trimming left V 0 bases short and J 7 bases short, with 14 bases between. Germline assignment: CDR1 SGHRS and CDR2 YFSETQ. The chain's CDR3 is CASSLGQGSGEQYF. The CDR3 DNA follows: TGCGCCAGCAGCTTGGGGCAGGGGTCGGGTGAGCAGTACTTC. The complete variable domain, with remaining parts taken from reference TRBV5-1 and TRBJ2-7, reads KAGVTQTPRYLIKTRGQQVTLSCSPISGHRSVSWYQQTPGQGLQFLFEYFSETQRNKGNFPGRFSGRQFSNSRSEMNVSTLELGDSALYLCASSLGQGSGEQYFGPGTRLTVT.

J is TRBJ2-7 and V is TRBV15; maybe TRBD1 (6 bases). This CDR3 contains 14 residues. Germline CDR1 is LNHNV and CDR2 is YYDKDF (reference sequence). V gave up 3 bases and J gave up 3 bases, with 12 bases separating them. CDR3 in amino acids: CATSSGTQNYEQYF. DNA for the CDR3: TGTGCCACCAGCAGCGGGACACAGAACTACGAGCAGTACTTC.

The chain couples TRBV28 to TRBJ1-5; maybe TRBD1 (6 bases). Germline V gives CDR1 MDHEN, CDR2 SYDVKM. The CDR3 covers 14 residues. V was trimmed by 8 bases and J by 1 base, leaving 12 bases between them. The CDR3 loop reads CASVQGGSNQPQHF. CDR3 DNA sequence: TGTGCCAGCGTCCAAGGGGGGAGCAATCAGCCCCAGCATTTT.

This chain uses TRBV9 with TRBJ2-1; the match to TRBD1 covers 10 bases. The length of the CDR3 is 16 residues. Germline values: CDR1 SGDLS, CDR2 YYNGEE. Unmatched junction bases numbered 6, after V lost 0 bases and J lost 6 bases. The CDR3 DNA sequence: TGTGCCAGCAGCGTAGCTCTCGGGACAGGGGCCAATGAGCAGTTCTTC. Translated: CASSVALGTGANEQFF.

In this sample, this clonotype turned up a few times. The chain joins TRBV2 to TRBJ2-1; 8 bases are shared with TRBD2. The CDR3 has 15 amino acids. Germline loops: CDR1 SNHLY, CDR2 FYNNEI. Unmatched junction bases numbered 10, after V lost 4 bases and J lost 8 bases. The CDR3: CASSVLAGISDEQFF. CDR3 sequence (DNA): TGTGCCAGCAGTGTGTTAGCGGGAATATCCGATGAGCAGTTCTTC. The entire variable domain, with the rest obtained from reference TRBV2 and TRBJ2-1, is as follows: EPEVTQTPSHQVTQMGQEVILRCVPISNHLYFYWYRQILGQKVEFLVSFYNNEISEKSEIFDDQFSVERPDGSNFTLKIRSTKLEDSAMYFCASSVLAGISDEQFFGPGTRLTVL.

V is TRBV13 and J is TRBJ2-5; 8 nucleotides line up with TRBD2. V dropped 5 bases and J dropped 2; count of bases not matched to a gene: 7. This CDR3 is 15 amino acids long. The germline V gene has CDR1 PRHDT and CDR2 FYEKMQ (reference sequence). The CDR3 DNA reads as TGTGCCAGCAGCGTAACAGCGGGAGTTCAAGAGACCCAGTACTTC. Translation gives CASSVTAGVQETQYF.

This chain uses TRBV18 with TRBJ2-3, with D uncertain. The V end was cut by 3 bases, the J end by 6 bases, with 7 bases between. The germline gives CDR1 KGHSH, CDR2 LQKENI. The CDR3 length is 12 residues. The CDR3 DNA reads as TGTGCCAGCTCACCCTCGAGGGATACGCAGTATTTT. Residues: CASSPSRDTQYF.

This clonotype showed up just a few times. This chain links TRBV19 with TRBJ1-2; D ambiguous. This CDR3 is built from 13 residues. The V and J ends lost 5 bases and 5 bases respectively, with 12 bases between them. In germline, CDR1 is LNHDA, CDR2 SQIVND (reference sequence). Written as DNA, the CDR3 is TGTGCCAGTAGTCCCGGGTTTGAGTATGGCTACACCTTC. It codes for CASSPGFEYGYTF. Together with reference TRBV19 and TRBJ1-2, the CDR3 gives the full variable domain: DGGITQSPKYLFRKEGQNVTLSCEQNLNHDAMYWYRQDPGQGLRLIYYSQIVNDFQKGDIAEGYSVSREKKESFPLTVTSAQKNPTAFYLCASSPGFEYGYTFGSGTRLTVV.

DNA of the CDR3: TGTGCCAGCAAAGACACAGGGGCCTCCGCCCAGTACTTC. It is translated as CASKDTGASAQYF. V and J are TRBV6-1 and TRBJ2-5; the match to TRBD1 covers 7 bases. This CDR3 region has 13 residues. Germline CDR1 reads MNHNS; CDR2 reads SASEGT. Trimming took 7 bases from V and 9 from J; bases not matched to a gene: 11.